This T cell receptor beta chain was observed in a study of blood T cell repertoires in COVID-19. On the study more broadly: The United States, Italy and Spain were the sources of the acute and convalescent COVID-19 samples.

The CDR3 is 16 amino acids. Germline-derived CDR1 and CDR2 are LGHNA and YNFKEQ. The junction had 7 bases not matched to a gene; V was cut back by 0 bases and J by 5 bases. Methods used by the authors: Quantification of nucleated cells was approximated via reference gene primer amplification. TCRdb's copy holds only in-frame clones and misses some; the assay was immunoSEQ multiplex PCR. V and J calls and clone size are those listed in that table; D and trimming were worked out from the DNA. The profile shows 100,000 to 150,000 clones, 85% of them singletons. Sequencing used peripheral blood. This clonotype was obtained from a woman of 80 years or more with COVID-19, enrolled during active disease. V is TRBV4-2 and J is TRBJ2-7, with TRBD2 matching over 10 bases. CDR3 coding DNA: TGTGCCAGCAGCCAAGATGTAACTAGCGGGAACCACGAGCAGTACTTC. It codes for CASSQDVTSGNHEQYF.